This TCR beta chain was retrieved from a study of blood T cell repertoires in COVID-19. Study information: Donors in the United States, Italy and Spain gave samples during acute or convalescent COVID-19.

Trimming removed 4 bases at V and 6 bases at J, with 13 bases between. CDR1 is ENHRY, CDR2 SYGVKD, per germline. The CDR3 is 14 amino acids. Clones were read by immunoSEQ multiplex PCR, and TCRdb kept only the in-frame ones, dropping some. The table records 230,000 or so clones, roughly 80% of them present only once. Assignments of participants to cohorts depended upon their own reported clinical history. The chain carries TRBV10-3 and TRBJ2-1; possibly TRBD2 for D (6 bases). The sequenced sample was PBMCs or T cells enriched from blood (not recorded which). This TCR was recovered from a man aged 50-59 years who had recovered from COVID-19. The CDR3 is CAISAPGLLNEQFF. The DNA for the CDR3 is TGTGCCATCAGTGCCCCGGGACTCCTCAATGAGCAGTTCTTC.